The rows below give T cell receptor beta chains drawn from one sample of a study of shared clonotypes between healthy human individuals. The table came from immunoSEQ multiplex PCR; TCRdb's copy has only in-frame clones and leaves some out. Here the sample spans about 680,000 clones, 55% to 85% being singletons. Sequencing input: memory CD4+ T cells sorted from blood. Receptor source: a woman between 25 and 40 years old in good health. Each CDR3 is given with its conserved first and last residue. D genes are given only for firm matches. Clone sizes are given selectively: once, few, many, or a class where the clone is expanded.

CDR3nt	CDR3aa	len	d_gene	v_gene	j_gene	abundance
TGTGCCAGCATTGGCCCGGGTCCTAGGGTTACTGAAGCTTTCTTT	CASIGPGPRVTEAFF	15	.	TRBV7-9	TRBJ1-1	.
TGTGCCAGTAGAACGGACAGGGGACGGACCCAGTACTTC	CASRTDRGRTQYF	13	TRBD1	TRBV19	TRBJ2-5	.
TGTGCCAGCAGCTTAGCGTCGGGGGTTGAGCAGTTCTTC	CASSLASGVEQFF	13	.	TRBV7-6	TRBJ2-1	.
TGTGCCAGCAGTTTTGTTCTAGATACGCAGTATTTT	CASSFVLDTQYF	12	.	TRBV11-2	TRBJ2-3	.
TGTGCCAGCAGGAAGAGTGTGGGCGGGGAAAATGAGCAGTTCTTC	CASRKSVGGENEQFF	15	.	TRBV7-6	TRBJ2-1	few
TGTGCCAGCAGTGACTACAATGAGCAGTTCTTC	CASSDYNEQFF	11	.	TRBV25-1	TRBJ2-1	few
TGTGCCAGCAGCCGGGACTCCATCTACGAGCAGTACTTC	CASSRDSIYEQYF	13	.	TRBV2	TRBJ2-7	few
TGTGCCAGCAGCTTAGGCTACTTGCCAAGGGAGGAATACGAGCAGTACTTC	CASSLGYLPREEYEQYF	17	.	TRBV7-8	TRBJ2-7	.
TGTGCCAGCAGCTTCCCCAGTAATGAGCAGTTCTTC	CASSFPSNEQFF	12	.	TRBV7-6	TRBJ2-1	.
TGCGCCAGCAGCTTGGACTCTGCCAAAAACATTCAGTACTTC	CASSLDSAKNIQYF	14	.	TRBV5-1	TRBJ2-4	.
TGCGCCAGCAGCCAATCTTACAGGGTCTACGAGCAGTACTTC	CASSQSYRVYEQYF	14	.	TRBV4-1	TRBJ2-7	.
TGTGCCAGCAACCCGGGACTAGCGCCGTTTAGCTCCTACAATGAGCAGTTCTTC	CASNPGLAPFSSYNEQFF	18	TRBD2	TRBV2	TRBJ2-1	.
TGTGCCAGCAGCCGGTTTGGAAACACCATATATTTT	CASSRFGNTIYF	12	.	TRBV7-8	TRBJ1-3	once
TGTGCCAGTAGTATAGGTAGCGGGATTGTTTACAATGAGCAGTTCTTC	CASSIGSGIVYNEQFF	16	TRBD2	TRBV19	TRBJ2-1	.
TGTGCCAGCATCCGTCGGAGGGAATTGCGGGCGCCCCAGCATTTT	CASIRRRELRAPQHF	15	.	TRBV28	TRBJ1-5	.
TGTGCCAGCAGTTTAGAAGTACCAGAGACCCAGTACTTC	CASSLEVPETQYF	13	.	TRBV28	TRBJ2-5	once
TGTGCCAGCTCAAATGACAGAAACACTGAAGCTTTCTTT	CASSNDRNTEAFF	13	.	TRBV18	TRBJ1-1	.
TGCAGTGCTACGGAGTATGGCTACACCTTC	CSATEYGYTF	10	.	TRBV20-1	TRBJ1-2	.
TGTGCCAGCAGCTTAGTACAGGGGAATCAGCCCCAGCATTTT	CASSLVQGNQPQHF	14	TRBD1	TRBV7-2	TRBJ1-5	many
TGTGCCAGCAGCCAAAGGACAGGGGCCGACAATCAGCCCCAGCATTTT	CASSQRTGADNQPQHF	16	TRBD1	TRBV4-2	TRBJ1-5	.
TGTGCCAGCAGCTTTCGCCGGACGTCTACCTACGAGCAGTACTTC	CASSFRRTSTYEQYF	15	.	TRBV7-2	TRBJ2-7	.
TGTGCCAGCTCACCAAGGCAAGAGACCCAGTACTTC	CASSPRQETQYF	12	.	TRBV18	TRBJ2-5	.
TGTGCCAGCAGCTCAGGGGAGAACTATGGCTACACCTTC	CASSSGENYGYTF	13	.	TRBV5-8	TRBJ1-2	.
TGTGCCAGTAGTCAACAATACAGGGAATTAATCTATGGCTACACCTTC	CASSQQYRELIYGYTF	16	.	TRBV19	TRBJ1-2	.
TGTGCCAGCAGTTTTAAGCCCGGTGGGGTTCTGTACGAGCAGTACTTC	CASSFKPGGVLYEQYF	16	.	TRBV27	TRBJ2-7	.
TGTGCCATCAGTGGCGGGGAAGACGAGCAGTACTTC	CAISGGEDEQYF	12	.	TRBV10-3	TRBJ2-7	few
TGTGCCAGCAGCTCGCTAGCGGGAGGCCCACAGTTCTTC	CASSSLAGGPQFF	13	TRBD2	TRBV7-9	TRBJ2-1	.
TGCGCCAGCAGTGGGGGCGGGAGGGCACATGAGCAGTTCTTC	CASSGGGRAHEQFF	14	TRBD2	TRBV10-2	TRBJ2-1	.
TGTGCCAGCAGCTTAGGGCAGGGGCTAGTTGGGACCTACGAGCAGTACTTC	CASSLGQGLVGTYEQYF	17	.	TRBV11-2	TRBJ2-7	.
TGTGCCATCAGTGATAAGACAGGGCCTGGAAACACCATATATTTT	CAISDKTGPGNTIYF	15	TRBD1	TRBV10-3	TRBJ1-3	.
TGTGCCAGCAGCCCGACCGGGACTAGCGGGAGAAGGGAGCAGTACTTC	CASSPTGTSGRREQYF	16	TRBD2	TRBV7-2	TRBJ2-7	few
TGTGCCAGCAGCCGACTAGCGGGGGACTCCTACGAGCAGTACTTC	CASSRLAGDSYEQYF	15	TRBD2	TRBV5-4	TRBJ2-7	once
TGTGCCAGCAGTTTATTCGGGAGGGCCGGGACGCAGTATTTT	CASSLFGRAGTQYF	14	TRBD2	TRBV28	TRBJ2-3	.
TGTGCCAGCAGCCGGGGAGGGTCCAGCAATCAGCCCCAGCATTTT	CASSRGGSSNQPQHF	15	.	TRBV7-2	TRBJ1-5	few
TGCGCCAGCAGCGTACCGGGATCTAGCACAGATACGCAGTATTTT	CASSVPGSSTDTQYF	15	.	TRBV5-1	TRBJ2-3	.
TGTGCCAGCAACGGCAGAGAAACCGAAAAACTGTTTTTT	CASNGRETEKLFF	13	.	TRBV2	TRBJ1-4	.
TGTGCCAGCAGAAACCCCGGGCGCGAGCAGTACTTC	CASRNPGREQYF	12	.	TRBV7-2	TRBJ2-7	.
TGTGCCAGTAGCCTTCCGACTTGGTCCAATGAGCAGTTCTTC	CASSLPTWSNEQFF	14	.	TRBV19	TRBJ2-1	.
TGTGCCAGCAGCTTAGACAGAGATAGCAATCAGCCCCAGCATTTT	CASSLDRDSNQPQHF	15	.	TRBV11-2	TRBJ1-5	few
TGTGCCAGCAGCTTTGGGGGGACTGGCCTTCAAGAGCAGTTCTTC	CASSFGGTGLQEQFF	15	.	TRBV7-2	TRBJ2-1	.
TGTGCCAGTAGTATGAGGGAACCTTACAATGAGCAGTTCTTC	CASSMREPYNEQFF	14	.	TRBV19	TRBJ2-1	.
TGCAGCGTTGTGGTGGCGCCTATACTAGCCAAAAACATTCAGTACTTC	CSVVVAPILAKNIQYF	16	.	TRBV29-1	TRBJ2-4	.
TGTGCCAGCACCCTCGACCGAGGGAGTGAGCAGTTCTTC	CASTLDRGSEQFF	13	.	TRBV6-6	TRBJ2-1	.
TGTGCCAGCAGCCAACTCGATTCGGACAGAGGTCCCTACGAGCAGTACTTC	CASSQLDSDRGPYEQYF	17	.	TRBV25-1	TRBJ2-7	.
TGTGCCATCAGTGAGTCTCCCGGAGAGAGGGAGCAGTACTTC	CAISESPGEREQYF	14	.	TRBV10-3	TRBJ2-7	.
TGCGCCAGCAGCGTTGCGACTAGCACAGATACGCAGTATTTT	CASSVATSTDTQYF	14	.	TRBV5-1	TRBJ2-3	.
TGTGCCAGCAGTTTAAAAGGGGTGACCTACGAGCAGTACTTC	CASSLKGVTYEQYF	14	.	TRBV27	TRBJ2-7	.
TGTGCCAGCAGGGGCGGTTCCTCCTCTGGAAACACCATATATTTT	CASRGGSSSGNTIYF	15	.	TRBV28	TRBJ1-3	.
TGTGCCAGCTCACCAACAACTAGCGGGAGCGATGAGCAGTTCTTC	CASSPTTSGSDEQFF	15	TRBD2	TRBV18	TRBJ2-1	.
TGTGCCAGCAGCTACACAGGCTACGAGCAGTACTTC	CASSYTGYEQYF	12	.	TRBV7-9	TRBJ2-7	.
TGTGCCAGCAGCGGGGGACAGGCCTCTAGCAATCAGCCCCAGCATTTT	CASSGGQASSNQPQHF	16	TRBD1	TRBV9	TRBJ1-5	.
TGTGCCAGCAGTGAGGAAGGGAGCAATCAGCCCCAGCATTTT	CASSEEGSNQPQHF	14	.	TRBV2	TRBJ1-5	.
TGCAGCTCCCCCCCCCGGGGTAGGGCGAATCAGCCCCAGCATTTT	CSSPPRGRANQPQHF	15	.	TRBV29-1	TRBJ1-5	few
TGTGCCAGCAGTGGACCATTTACGCAGTATTTT	CASSGPFTQYF	11	.	TRBV2	TRBJ2-3	.
TGTGCCAGCAGCTTAGGGTCCAGTACACAAGAGACCCAGTACTTC	CASSLGSSTQETQYF	15	.	TRBV7-9	TRBJ2-5	.
TGCAGCGTTTTAGGGCTAGCGGCGTACAATGAGCAGTTCTTC	CSVLGLAAYNEQFF	14	TRBD2	TRBV29-1	TRBJ2-1	few
TGTGCCAGCAGGAGGGGGAGCGGGCGACCTGGAGAGACCCAGTACTTC	CASRRGSGRPGETQYF	16	.	TRBV7-9	TRBJ2-5	.
TGTGCCAGCAGCGTAGTATCCCAATCGGAGGGCTACACCTTC	CASSVVSQSEGYTF	14	.	TRBV9	TRBJ1-2	few